This record concerns one T cell receptor beta chain sequence. The source of the sample is a study of blood T cell repertoires in COVID-19. Overall study: Acute-phase and convalescent COVID-19 samples originated in the United States, Italy and Spain.

The method was immunoSEQ multiplex PCR; TCRdb's version includes in-frame clones alone and lacks a portion of them. There are just over 300,000 clones in the sample; roughly nine tenths occur only once, and 1.8% lies in the top ten. Seattle's cohort entered during active infection and was followed longitudinally. Sequences were obtained from peripheral blood. This TCR was recovered from a woman in her 30s with COVID-19, enrolled during active disease.

The CDR3 spells CASSFRRTGGNYGYTF. CDR3 DNA sequence: TGTGCCAGCAGCTTTCGTAGGACAGGGGGCAACTATGGCTACACCTTC. This chain joins TRBV7-8 and TRBJ1-2, with 11 bases lining up with TRBD1. This CDR3 is built from 16 residues. The germline gives CDR1 SGHVS, CDR2 FQNEAQ. Germline trimming cut 3 bases from V and 2 bases from J; bases unmatched to any gene: 5. The full variable domain, in which reference TRBV7-8 and TRBJ1-2 provide the parts outside the CDR3, is GAGVSQSPRYKVAKRGQDVALRCDPISGHVSLFWYQQALGQGPEFLTYFQNEAQLDKSGLPSDRFFAERPEGSVSTLKIQRTQQEDSAVYLCASSFRRTGGNYGYTFGSGTRLTVV.